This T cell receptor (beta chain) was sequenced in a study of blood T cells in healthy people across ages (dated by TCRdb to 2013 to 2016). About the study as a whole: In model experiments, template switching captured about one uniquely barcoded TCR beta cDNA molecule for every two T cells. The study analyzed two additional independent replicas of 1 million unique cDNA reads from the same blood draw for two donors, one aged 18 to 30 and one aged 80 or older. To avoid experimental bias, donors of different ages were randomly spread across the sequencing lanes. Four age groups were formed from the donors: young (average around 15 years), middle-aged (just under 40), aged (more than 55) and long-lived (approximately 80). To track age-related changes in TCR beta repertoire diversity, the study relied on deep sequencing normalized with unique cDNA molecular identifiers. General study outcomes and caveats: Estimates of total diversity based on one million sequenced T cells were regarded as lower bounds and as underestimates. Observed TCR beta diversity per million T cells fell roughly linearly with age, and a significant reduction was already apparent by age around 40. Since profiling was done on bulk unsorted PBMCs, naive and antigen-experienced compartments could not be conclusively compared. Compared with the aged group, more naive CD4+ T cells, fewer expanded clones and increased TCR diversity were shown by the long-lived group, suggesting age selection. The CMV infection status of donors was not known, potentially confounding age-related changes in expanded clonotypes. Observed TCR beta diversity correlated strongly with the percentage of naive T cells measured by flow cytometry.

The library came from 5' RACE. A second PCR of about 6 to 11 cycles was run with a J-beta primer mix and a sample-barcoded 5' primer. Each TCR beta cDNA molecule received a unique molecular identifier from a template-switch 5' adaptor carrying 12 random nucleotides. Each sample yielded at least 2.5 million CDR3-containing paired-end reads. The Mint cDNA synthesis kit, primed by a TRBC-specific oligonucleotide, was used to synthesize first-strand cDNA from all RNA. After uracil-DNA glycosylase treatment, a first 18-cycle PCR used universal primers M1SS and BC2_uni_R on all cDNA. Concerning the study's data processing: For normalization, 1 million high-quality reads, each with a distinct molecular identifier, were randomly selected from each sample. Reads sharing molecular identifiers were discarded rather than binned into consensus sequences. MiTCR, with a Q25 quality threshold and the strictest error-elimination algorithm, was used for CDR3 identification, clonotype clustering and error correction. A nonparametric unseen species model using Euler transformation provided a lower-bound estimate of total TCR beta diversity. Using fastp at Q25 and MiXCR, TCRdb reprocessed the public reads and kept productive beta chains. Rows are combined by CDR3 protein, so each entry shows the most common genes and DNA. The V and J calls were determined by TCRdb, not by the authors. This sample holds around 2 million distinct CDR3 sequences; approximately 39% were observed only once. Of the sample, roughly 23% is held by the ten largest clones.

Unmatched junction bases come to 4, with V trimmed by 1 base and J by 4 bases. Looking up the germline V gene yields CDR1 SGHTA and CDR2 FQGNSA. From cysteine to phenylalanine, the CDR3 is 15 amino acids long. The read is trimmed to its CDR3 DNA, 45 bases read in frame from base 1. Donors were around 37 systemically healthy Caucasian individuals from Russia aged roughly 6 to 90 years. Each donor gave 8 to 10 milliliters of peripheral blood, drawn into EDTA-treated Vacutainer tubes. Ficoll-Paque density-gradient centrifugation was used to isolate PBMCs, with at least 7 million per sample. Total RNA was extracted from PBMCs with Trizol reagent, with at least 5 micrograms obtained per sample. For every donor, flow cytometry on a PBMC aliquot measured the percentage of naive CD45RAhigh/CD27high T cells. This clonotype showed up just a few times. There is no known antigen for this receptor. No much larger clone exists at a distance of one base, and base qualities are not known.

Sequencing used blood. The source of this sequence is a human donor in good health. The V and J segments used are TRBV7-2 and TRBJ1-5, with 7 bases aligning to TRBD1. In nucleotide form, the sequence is TGTGCCAGCAGCTTAGATGGGACAGATAATCAGCCCCAGCATTTT. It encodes CASSLDGTDNQPQHF.